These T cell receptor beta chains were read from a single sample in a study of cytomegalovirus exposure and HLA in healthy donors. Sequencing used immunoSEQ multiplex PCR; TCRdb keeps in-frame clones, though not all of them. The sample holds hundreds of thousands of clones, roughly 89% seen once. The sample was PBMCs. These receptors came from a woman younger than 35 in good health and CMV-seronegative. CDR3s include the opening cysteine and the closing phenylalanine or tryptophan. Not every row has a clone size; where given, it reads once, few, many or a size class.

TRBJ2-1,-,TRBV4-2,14,CASSLYGGGNEQFF
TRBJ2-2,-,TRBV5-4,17,CASSFGLAGANTGELFF
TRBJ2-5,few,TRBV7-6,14,CASSVQTVQETQYF
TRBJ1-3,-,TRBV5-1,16,CASSLGDFDSGNTIYF
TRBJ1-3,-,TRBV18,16,CASSPPGTNSGNTIYF
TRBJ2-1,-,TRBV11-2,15,CASSLGRGTYNEQFF
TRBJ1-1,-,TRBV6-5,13,CASSYSSLSEAFF
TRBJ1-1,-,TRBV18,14,CASSPQTDYTEAFF
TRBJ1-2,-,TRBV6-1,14,CASSGGYRVYGYTF
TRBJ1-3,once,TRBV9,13,CASSGTAQNTIYF
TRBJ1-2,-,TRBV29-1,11,CSVEALRGYTF
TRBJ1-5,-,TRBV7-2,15,CASSTLGQDHQPQHF
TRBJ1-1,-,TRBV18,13,CASSLAENTEAFF
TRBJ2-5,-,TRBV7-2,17,CASSLTWSSGVQETQYF
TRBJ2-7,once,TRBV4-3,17,CASSLGLAGVQTYEQYF
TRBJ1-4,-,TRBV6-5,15,CASSYSGGTNEKLFF
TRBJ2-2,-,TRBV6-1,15,CASRSGRGKAGELFF
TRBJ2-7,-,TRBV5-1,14,CASSWTGRDYEQYF
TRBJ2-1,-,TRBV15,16,CATRTVPGQDPLGQFF
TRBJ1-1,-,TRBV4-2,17,CASSQDVTGRVNTEAFF
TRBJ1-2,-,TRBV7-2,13,CASSLVGGDGYTF
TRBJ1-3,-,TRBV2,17,CASRPRGASFSGNTIYF
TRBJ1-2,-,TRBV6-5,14,CASSYSGRSDGYTF
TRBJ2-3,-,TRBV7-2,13,CASSATLRDTQYF
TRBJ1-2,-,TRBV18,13,CASSLGQGDGYTF
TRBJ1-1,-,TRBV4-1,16,CASGRGRARGNTEAFF